These 5 T cell receptor beta chains were sequenced from one sample in a study of blood T cell repertoires in COVID-19. Clones were read by immunoSEQ multiplex PCR, and TCRdb kept only the in-frame ones, dropping some. The sample lists 250,000 to 400,000 clones, roughly 90% occurring once. Sequences were obtained from peripheral blood. These receptors were taken from a woman aged 30 to 39 with COVID-19, enrolled during active disease.

The gene calls are TRBV18 and TRBJ1-2; 9 bases are a match to TRBD1. Germline assignment: CDR1 KGHSH and CDR2 LQKENI. CDR3 size: 15 residues. Unmatched junction bases numbered 7, after V lost 1 base and J lost 7 bases. Here the CDR3 DNA reads TGTGCCAGCTCACCACTCGTGGTGACAGGGGGTGGCTACACCTTC. Protein sequence: CASSPLVVTGGGYTF. Based on the CDR3 plus reference TRBV18 and TRBJ1-2, the full variable domain is NAGVMQNPRHLVRRRGQEARLRCSPMKGHSHVYWYRQLPEEGLKFMVYLQKENIIDESGMPKERFSAEFPKEGPSILRIQQVVRGDSAAYFCASSPLVVTGGGYTFGSGTRLTVV.

The V call is TRBV6-1, the J call TRBJ2-3; 11 positions match TRBD2. V shed 4 bases, J shed 5 bases, and the junction held 11 bases outside the gene matches. The germline V gene has CDR1 MNHNS and CDR2 SASEGT. This CDR3 has 17 amino acids. The CDR3 sequence is CASSGTSGPRIRDTQYF. DNA of the CDR3: TGTGCCAGCAGTGGGACTAGCGGGCCACGGATAAGAGATACGCAGTATTTT.

This clone was counted a single time. The chain carries TRBV10-3 and TRBJ2-2, with 7 bases aligning to TRBD1. The CDR3 is 16 amino acids. CDR1 and CDR2 (germline): ENHRY, SYGVKD. After removal of 4 bases from V and 3 bases from J, the junction contained 8 bases not matched to a gene. The CDR3: CAISASTGKDTGELFF. The CDR3 nucleotides are TGTGCCATCAGTGCCTCGACAGGGAAGGACACCGGGGAGCTGTTTTTT.

This rearrangement joins TRBV2 to TRBJ1-1; 10 nucleotides agree with TRBD1. Germline values: CDR1 SNHLY, CDR2 FYNNEI. The CDR3 is 17 amino acids. V lost 0 bases, J lost 7 bases, and 11 bases stayed unmatched. For the CDR3, the DNA is TGTGCCAGCAGTGAAGCGCTTATAGGACAGGGGGTCGGTGAAGCTTTCTTT. Translating it yields CASSEALIGQGVGEAFF.

CDR3 sequence reads: CASSLAKETGDRNTEAFF. In DNA, the CDR3 is TGTGCCAGCAGCTTAGCAAAAGAGACAGGGGATCGGAACACTGAAGCTTTCTTT. The chain combines TRBV7-8 with TRBJ1-1; TRBD1 matches at 8 bases. The CDR3 has 18 amino acids. The V gene end was trimmed by 0 bases and the J gene end by 1 base; junction bases not matched to a gene: 10. Germline V gives CDR1 SGHVS, CDR2 FQNEAQ.